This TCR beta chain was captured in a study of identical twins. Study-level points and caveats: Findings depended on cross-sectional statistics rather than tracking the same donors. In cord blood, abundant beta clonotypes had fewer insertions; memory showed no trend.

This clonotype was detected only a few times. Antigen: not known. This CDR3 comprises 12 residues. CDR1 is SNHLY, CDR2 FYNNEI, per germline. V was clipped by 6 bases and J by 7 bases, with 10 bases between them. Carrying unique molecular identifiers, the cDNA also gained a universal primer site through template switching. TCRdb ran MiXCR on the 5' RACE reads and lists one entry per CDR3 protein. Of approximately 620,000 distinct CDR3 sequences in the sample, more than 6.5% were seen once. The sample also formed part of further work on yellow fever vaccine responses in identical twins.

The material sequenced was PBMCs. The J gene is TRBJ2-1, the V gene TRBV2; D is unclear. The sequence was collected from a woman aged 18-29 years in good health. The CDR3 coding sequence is TGTGCCAGCAGCGCCCTACCGAATGAGCAGTTCTTC. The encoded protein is CASSALPNEQFF.